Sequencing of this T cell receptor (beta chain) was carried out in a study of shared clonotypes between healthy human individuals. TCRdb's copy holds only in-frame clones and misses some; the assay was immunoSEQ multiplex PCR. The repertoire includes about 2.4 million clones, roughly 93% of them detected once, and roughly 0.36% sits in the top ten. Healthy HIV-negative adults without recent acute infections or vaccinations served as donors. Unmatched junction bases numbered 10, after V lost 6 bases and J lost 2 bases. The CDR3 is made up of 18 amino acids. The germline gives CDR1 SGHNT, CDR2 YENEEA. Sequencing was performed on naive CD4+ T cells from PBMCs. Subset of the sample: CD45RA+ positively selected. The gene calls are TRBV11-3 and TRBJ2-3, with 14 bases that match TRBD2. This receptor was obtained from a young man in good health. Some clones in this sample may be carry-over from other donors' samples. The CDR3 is CASSYGLAGGTHTDTQYF. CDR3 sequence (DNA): TGTGCCAGCAGTTATGGACTAGCGGGAGGAACTCACACAGATACGCAGTATTTT.